Sequencing of this T cell receptor beta chain was carried out in a study of cytomegalovirus exposure and HLA in healthy donors. General study results and limits: Researchers reported that a few CMV-associated chains were confirmed in vitro as CMV antigen-specific.

V was shortened by 6 bases and J by 2 bases, with 31 bases between the two germline ends. The germline V gene encodes CDR1 LNHNV and CDR2 YYDKDF (reference sequence). This CDR3 has 20 amino acids. In the case of this clone: Its antigen is unknown.

This table comes from immunoSEQ multiplex PCR, and its TCRdb copy is limited to in-frame clones, with some not included. The sample contains some 180,000 clones, approximately 86% of which appear only once. The receptor's source is a man aged 25-40 years in good health and CMV-seropositive. Sequencing input: PBMCs. The V and J genes are TRBV15 and TRBJ1-1, with a possible D match to TRBD1 (5 bases). The CDR3 here is CATSPLYNRNRRPLNTEAFF. The CDR3 DNA sequence: TGTGCCACCAGTCCCTTATATAATAGGAACAGGAGGCCCCTAAACACTGAAGCTTTCTTT.